The T cell receptor beta chain described here comes from a study of cytomegalovirus exposure and HLA in healthy donors. The PCR contained 60 Vbeta and 13 Jbeta primers. Libraries were prepared by immunoSEQ multiplex PCR; TCRdb keeps only in-frame clonotypes and omits some of them. The sample shows around 190,000 clones, around 79% of them seen only once. Specimen: PBMCs. The source is a woman in her thirties or forties in good health and CMV-seronegative.

The CDR3 DNA reads as TGTGCCAGCAGTCCCCGGTCGTCCCTCCACTTT. Its protein is CASSPRSSLHF. The rearrangement links TRBV28 to TRBJ1-6; no reliable D call. There are 11 residues in the CDR3. From germline, CDR1 is MDHEN and CDR2 SYDVKM. The V and J ends lost 5 bases and 14 bases respectively, with 10 bases between them.